This passage covers 30 T cell receptor beta chains from one sample sequenced in a study of molecular identifiers for immune sequencing clone quantification. Each CDR3 protein gets one entry after TCRdb re-called the PCR reads with MiXCR. The table lists 50,000 to 65,000 distinct CDR3 sequences, roughly a quarter of them singletons, with 1.5% to 2% in the top ten. The sequenced material came from naive CD8+ T cells from blood, with Jurkat cell RNA spiked in. As to subset: FACS-sorted CD8+CD4-CCR7+CD45RA+ naive T cells. The receptors come from a human donor in good health. Some libraries in this study had Jurkat cell RNA spiked in.

This clonotype was counted a few times. The gene calls are TRBV27 and TRBJ1-5, with unresolved D. This CDR3 is 14 amino acids long. Deletions cut 5 bases from V and 1 base from J, with 9 bases between. Germline CDR1 is MNHEY and CDR2 is SMNVEV (reference sequence). CDR3 in DNA: TGTGCCAGCAGTAATTTAAAGAGCAATCAGCCCCAGCATTTT. Residues: CASSNLKSNQPQHF.

Comments on this clonotype: Since a much larger clone is just one base distant, this may be a read error. CDR3 protein: CSAATERLYTEAFF. CDR3 bases: TGCAGTGCAGCAACAGAGAGGCTTTACACTGAAGCTTTCTTT. J is TRBJ1-1 and V is TRBV20-1; D is ambiguous. The germline V gene has CDR1 DFQATT and CDR2 SNEGSKA (reference sequence). V lost 6 bases and J lost 3, with 17 bases in between. The length of the CDR3 is 14 residues.

At least ten counts were recorded for this clonotype. This chain joins TRBV7-2 and TRBJ1-1; a possible D gene is TRBD1 (5 bases). Trimming shortened V by 6 bases and J by 4 bases, and 21 bases separated the two germline ends. This CDR3 has 16 amino acids. The V gene's germline CDR1 is SGHTA and CDR2 FQGNSA. The CDR3 DNA sequence: TGTGCCAGCAGGAGCCCGGGTGGGGGTTGGAGCACTGAAGCTTTCTTT. It yields the protein CASRSPGGGWSTEAFF.

This clonotype was observed many times. The rearrangement links TRBV7-3 to TRBJ2-1; D remains unclear. The germline V and J ends were trimmed by 3 bases and 0 bases, with 9 bases remaining between them. There are 15 residues in the CDR3. CDR1 and CDR2 (germline): SGHTA, FQGTGA. CDR3 protein: CASSFGINSYNEQFF. DNA of the CDR3: TGTGCCAGCAGCTTCGGTATAAACTCCTACAATGAGCAGTTCTTC.

The table lists this clonotype with many counts. The gene calls are TRBV30 and TRBJ2-3; D is undetermined. V lost 4 bases, J lost 6 bases, and 14 bases lay in between. Per germline, CDR1 GTSNPN and CDR2 SVGIG (reference sequence). This CDR3 has 13 residues. CDR3 nucleotides: TGTGCCTGGAATCTCTTGACCCATGATACGCAGTATTTT. Translated, it gives CAWNLLTHDTQYF.

This clonotype was recorded many times. The J gene is TRBJ2-7, the V gene TRBV20-1; D gene ambiguous. Per germline, CDR1 DFQATT and CDR2 SNEGSKA (reference sequence). V was clipped by 1 base and J by 0 bases, with 7 bases between them. The CDR3 consists of 13 residues. CDR3 amino acids: CSARGRFSYEQYF. CDR3 DNA: TGCAGTGCTAGAGGACGCTTCTCCTACGAGCAGTACTTC.

This clonotype was detected only a few times. A much larger clone differs by one base, so this may be a read error. The chain has TRBV10-3 and TRBJ1-5; tentatively, D is TRBD1 (6 bases). CDR1 and CDR2 (germline): ENHRY, SYGVKD. The CDR3 consists of 14 residues. V was clipped by 3 bases and J by 6 bases, with 12 bases between them. The CDR3 region is CAISEGGHSQPQHF. CDR3 sequence (DNA): TGTGCCATCAGTGAAGGGGGGCACAGTCAGCCCCAGCATTTT.

This clonotype has at least ten counts. V is TRBV9 and J is TRBJ1-3; 8 bases match TRBD1. After removal of 4 bases from V and 2 bases from J, the junction contained 20 bases not matched to a gene. CDR1 and CDR2 (germline): SGDLS, YYNGEE. The CDR3 runs to 20 residues. Written as DNA, the CDR3 is TGTGCCAGCAGCAATCCTTCGACAGGGGCCGGCCGTACCCCTGGAAACACCATATATTTT. Amino acids: CASSNPSTGAGRTPGNTIYF.

This clonotype was detected ten times or more. CDR3 sequence: CASSEDENIQYF. CDR3 DNA sequence: TGTGCCAGCAGTGAGGACGAAAACATTCAGTACTTC. V gene TRBV2 combines with J gene TRBJ2-4; no clear D gene. CDR1 is SNHLY and CDR2 is FYNNEI in the germline V gene. Trimming removed 3 bases from V and 5 bases from J, with 5 bases in between. This CDR3 has 12 residues.

In this sample, this clonotype turned up many times. The genes are TRBV7-9 and TRBJ2-5; D gene unclear. Trimming shortened V by 5 bases and J by 2 bases, and 18 bases separated the two germline ends. The CDR3 is made up of 16 amino acids. Germline CDR1 is SEHNR and CDR2 is FQNEAQ (reference sequence). The CDR3 here is CASSQYSGLGQETQYF. Written as DNA, the CDR3 is TGTGCCAGCAGCCAATACTCGGGCCTCGGACAAGAGACCCAGTACTTC.

This clonotype was seen at least ten times. The chain links TRBV7-9 to TRBJ2-3, with D hard to call. V lost 0 bases and J 1 base, leaving 11 bases between the germline ends. Per germline, CDR1 SEHNR and CDR2 FQNEAQ (reference sequence). This CDR3 region has 16 residues. CDR3 amino acids: CASSLATFLGTDTQYF. The CDR3 DNA sequence: TGTGCCAGCAGCTTAGCGACATTTTTGGGCACAGATACGCAGTATTTT.

The chain has TRBV29-1 and TRBJ2-7; 10 nucleotides line up with TRBD1. Germline CDR1 reads SQVTM; CDR2 reads ANQGSEA. The CDR3 runs 14 residues. V lost 7 bases, J lost 0 bases, and 6 bases stayed unmatched. The CDR3 DNA sequence: TGCAGCGGGACAGGGGGGGACAGCTCCTACGAGCAGTACTTC. Translation gives CSGTGGDSSYEQYF.

Of note for this clonotype: This sequence may be a read error, since a much larger clone differs from it by one base. The chain links TRBV28 to TRBJ1-1; 8 nucleotides align to TRBD1. The CDR3 length is 11 residues. Germline CDR1 and CDR2: MDHEN and SYDVKM. The CDR3 loop reads CAGSTRTGAFF. The CDR3 bases are TGTGCCGGCAGTACCCGGACAGGGGCTTTCTTT.

This clonotype was picked up one time. A much larger clonotype is one base distant, so this may be a read error. Lacking the conserved final phenylalanine or tryptophan, this CDR3 likely reflects a read error. The chain carries TRBV25-1 and TRBJ1-2, with D maybe TRBD1 (6 bases). Germline V gives CDR1 MGHDK, CDR2 SYGVNS. The CDR3 spans 13 residues. V lost 2 bases, J lost 8 bases, and 12 bases lay in between. CDR3 sequence: CASSEMGGAGYTL. CDR3 bases: TGTGCCAGCAGTGAAATGGGGGGCGCAGGCTACACCCTC.

This clonotype appeared many times. The V and J genes are TRBV4-1 and TRBJ1-1; possible D gene TRBD1, 6 bases. Trimming stripped 0 bases from V and 0 bases from J, with 14 bases between. Germline lookup yields CDR1 MGHRA and CDR2 YSYEKL. CDR3 size: 17 residues. CDR3: CASSQEGRGTMNTEAFF. The CDR3 DNA reads as TGCGCCAGCAGCCAAGAGGGTCGGGGGACAATGAACACTGAAGCTTTCTTT.

This clonotype was detected ten times or more. The chain employs TRBV20-1 and TRBJ2-3; 8 nucleotides agree with TRBD2. Trimming cost V 0 bases and J 6 bases; bases outside gene matches: 8. This CDR3 contains 15 residues. Germline V gives CDR1 DFQATT, CDR2 SNEGSKA (reference sequence). The CDR3 sequence: CSARDHQRERDTQYF. In DNA, the CDR3 is TGCAGTGCTAGAGATCATCAGCGGGAGAGGGATACGCAGTATTTT.

In its sample, this clonotype was seen many times. The CDR3 region is CASSFRDGPYNEQFF. CDR3 bases: TGTGCCAGCAGCTTTAGGGACGGGCCCTACAATGAGCAGTTCTTC. The chain combines TRBV7-3 with TRBJ2-1, with D perhaps being TRBD1 or TRBD2 (5 bases each). CDR1 and CDR2 (germline): SGHTA, FQGTGA. The CDR3 consists of 15 residues. Trimming left V 3 bases short and J 2 bases short, with 11 bases between.

Turning to this clonotype: A much larger clonotype is one base distant, so this may be a read error. This chain joins TRBV27 and TRBJ2-3, with 8 bases identical to TRBD1. Germline trimming cut 2 bases from V and 4 bases from J; bases unmatched to any gene: 5. There are 15 residues in the CDR3. Germline-derived CDR1 and CDR2 are MNHEY and SMNVEV (reference sequence). The CDR3 reads CASSLTQGVADTQYF. Here the CDR3 DNA reads TGTGCCAGCAGTTTAACACAGGGGGTCGCAGATACGCAGTATTTT.

The sample holds many counts of this clonotype. The rearrangement joins TRBV28 to TRBJ2-3; D might be TRBD2 (5 bases). Germline V gene lookup returns CDR1 MDHEN and CDR2 SYDVKM. Trimming took off 0 bases at V and 0 bases at J, with 7 bases between the two ends. The CDR3 totals 15 residues. DNA of the CDR3: TGTGCCAGCAGTTTATGGCTAGCTAGCACAGATACGCAGTATTTT. Translated: CASSLWLASTDTQYF.

Concerning this clonotype itself: A read error may account for a junction end that differs from germline. The chain couples TRBV24-1 to TRBJ1-5; TRBD1 matches 8 bases. In germline, CDR1 is KGHDR, CDR2 SFDVKD. CDR3 length: 14 residues. The CDR3 reads CATSAHRGAQPQHF. CDR3 in DNA: TGCGCCACCAGTGCTCACAGGGGGGCTCAGCCCCAGCATTTT.

The gene calls are TRBV27 and TRBJ2-1; 9 nucleotides match TRBD2. Trimming cost V 1 base and J 10 bases; bases outside gene matches: 8. Germline assignment: CDR1 MNHEY and CDR2 SMNVEV (reference sequence). The CDR3 has 15 amino acids. CDR3 region: CASSLLGGGAWEQFF. Written as DNA, the CDR3 is TGTGCCAGCAGTTTATTGGGCGGGGGGGCCTGGGAGCAGTTCTTC.

The V and J genes are TRBV27 and TRBJ2-2; possibly TRBD2 for D (5 bases). Trimming left V 2 bases short and J 5 bases short, with 9 bases between. CDR1 and CDR2 from the germline V gene are MNHEY and SMNVEV (reference sequence). The CDR3 extends over 14 amino acids. CDR3 sequence reads: CASSLIGLTGELFF. CDR3 bases: TGTGCCAGCAGTTTAATAGGACTTACCGGGGAGCTGTTTTTT.

This clonotype was counted ten times or more. This chain links TRBV6-5 with TRBJ2-1; 7 bases are a match to TRBD1. Germline trimming cut 5 bases from V and 8 bases from J; bases unmatched to any gene: 9. This CDR3 comprises 14 residues. CDR1 and CDR2 (germline): MNHEY, SVGAGI. The CDR3 protein is CASSLQGQSDEQFF. CDR3 coding DNA: TGTGCCAGCAGTCTCCAGGGACAGAGCGATGAGCAGTTCTTC.

At least ten counts were recorded for this clonotype. The V gene is TRBV25-1, the J gene TRBJ1-2; D ambiguous. Between the trimmed V and J ends, which lost 3 bases and 4 bases, there was a span of 9 bases. CDR3 size: 13 residues. Germline V lookup: CDR1 MGHDK, CDR2 SYGVNS. This CDR3 is CASSDSPRYGYTF. CDR3 nucleotides: TGTGCCAGCAGTGACAGTCCTCGCTATGGCTACACCTTC.

This chain joins TRBV29-1 and TRBJ2-7; D is unresolved. Germline V CDR1 and CDR2: SQVTM, ANQGSEA. The CDR3 runs to 17 residues. V shed 5 bases and J shed 0 bases, with 23 bases lying between them. The CDR3 DNA follows: TGCAGCGTTTACTCCGGCCCTAACATGAAAAACTCCTACGAGCAGTACTTC. Protein sequence: CSVYSGPNMKNSYEQYF.

This clonotype was observed at least ten times. This rearrangement joins TRBV4-1 to TRBJ2-5; D unclear. V was clipped by 0 bases and J by 2 bases, with 4 bases between them. Germline lookup yields CDR1 MGHRA and CDR2 YSYEKL. The CDR3 is made up of 13 amino acids. CDR3 sequence: CASSQDSQETQYF. The CDR3 nucleotides are TGCGCCAGCAGCCAAGACAGTCAAGAGACCCAGTACTTC.

This clonotype was observed a few times. J is TRBJ1-2 and V is TRBV7-6; D is uncertain. With 5 bases removed from V and 0 bases from J, the gap between germline ends came to 13 bases. CDR3 length: 15 residues. From germline, CDR1 is SGHVS and CDR2 FNYEAQ. The CDR3 DNA reads TGTGCCAGCAGCCCCCAGCGTAACCCTAACTATGGCTACACCTTC. It encodes CASSPQRNPNYGYTF. Complete variable domain (other parts from reference TRBV7-6 and TRBJ1-2): GAGVSQSPRYKVTKRGQDVALRCDPISGHVSLYWYRQALGQGPEFLTYFNYEAQQDKSGLPNDRFSAERPEGSISTLTIQRTEQRDSAMYRCASSPQRNPNYGYTFGSGTRLTVV.

This clonotype has a handful of counts. This may stem from a read error, because a much larger clone lies one nucleotide away. The genes are TRBV11-2 and TRBJ2-1; TRBD1 matches at 8 bases. Germline V gene lookup returns CDR1 SGHAT and CDR2 FQNNGV. This CDR3 has 15 amino acids. The CDR3 sequence is CASSSAGTGYNGQFF. CDR3 DNA sequence: TGTGCCAGCAGCTCCGCCGGGACAGGCTACAATGGGCAGTTCTTC.

This clonotype occurred many times. The rearrangement uses TRBV9 and TRBJ1-1, with D possibly TRBD1 on 6 matching bases. V was trimmed by 0 bases and J by 1 base, leaving 10 bases between them. CDR3 size: 15 residues. Germline lookup yields CDR1 SGDLS and CDR2 YYNGEE. The CDR3 region has the DNA TGTGCCAGCAGCGTAGAACAGGGCTCGAACACTGAAGCTTTCTTT. This translates into CASSVEQGSNTEAFF.

Of note for this clonotype: This clone may be a read error of a much larger clone one base away. The V call is TRBV2, the J call TRBJ2-6; possibly TRBD1 for D (5 bases). The CDR3 has 14 amino acids. CDR1 SNHLY and CDR2 FYNNEI come from the germline V gene. The V gene lost 10 bases and the J gene lost 11 bases, with 21 bases spanning the gap. The CDR3 reads CAIHMGLEADVLTF. For the CDR3, the DNA is TGTGCCATCCACATGGGGCTGGAAGCCGACGTCCTGACTTTC.